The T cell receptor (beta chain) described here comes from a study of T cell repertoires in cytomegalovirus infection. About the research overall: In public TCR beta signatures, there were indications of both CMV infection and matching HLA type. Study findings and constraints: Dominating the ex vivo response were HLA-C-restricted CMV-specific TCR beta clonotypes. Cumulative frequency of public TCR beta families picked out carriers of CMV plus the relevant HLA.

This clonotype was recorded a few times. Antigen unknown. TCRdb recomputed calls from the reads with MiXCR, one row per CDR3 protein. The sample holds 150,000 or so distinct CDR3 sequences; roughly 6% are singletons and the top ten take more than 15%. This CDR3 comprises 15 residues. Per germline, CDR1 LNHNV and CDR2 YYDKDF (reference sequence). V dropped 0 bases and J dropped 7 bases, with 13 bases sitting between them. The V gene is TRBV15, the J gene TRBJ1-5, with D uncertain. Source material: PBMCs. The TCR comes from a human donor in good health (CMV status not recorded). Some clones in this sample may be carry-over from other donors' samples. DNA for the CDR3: TGTGCCACCAGCAGAGAAGGGAGGGCGGGACAGCCCCAGCATTTT. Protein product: CATSREGRAGQPQHF.